This TCR beta chain was documented in a study of T cell responses to AZD1222 COVID-19 vaccine. Background on the study: Some second doses came at about 4 weeks and others at about 12 weeks; these were pooled. Study-wide points: Nearly half of the spike-specific TCRs reportedly recognize variant regions that carry no mutations. Seropositive at baseline were only a handful of AZD1222 recipients. It was only after the peak T cell response that any repertoires were sampled.

In the case of this clone: Its cognate antigen is unknown.

This table comes from immunoSEQ multiplex PCR, and its TCRdb copy is limited to in-frame clones, with some not included. Of fewer than 110,000 clones listed, around 90% are singletons. The receptor's source is an adult in good health. The input for sequencing was peripheral blood, taken on day 0 of AZD1222 vaccination.

The CDR3 region is CASSPDRTYEQYF. DNA for the CDR3: TGTGCCAGCAGTCCTGACAGGACCTACGAGCAGTACTTC. The chain carries TRBV2 and TRBJ2-7, with D maybe TRBD1 (6 bases). This CDR3 contains 13 residues. Germline CDR1 reads SNHLY; CDR2 reads FYNNEI. V was clipped by 5 bases and J by 2 bases, with 10 bases between them.